The 15 T cell receptor beta chains in this list originate from one sample, sequenced in a study of T-cell reconstitution after alpha-beta-depleted transplantation in children. A TCRbeta library incorporating unique molecular identifiers was prepared. One entry per CDR3 protein, called by TCRdb with MiXCR from the PCR reads. The sample has 130,000 to 150,000 distinct CDR3 sequences; about 9% are singletons. Sequencing used PBMCs, mostly from graft donor cells, obtained 180 days after TCRalphabeta/CD19-depleted stem cell transplant. The receptors stem from a female patient aged 2-15 years who had a stem cell transplant for congenital amegakaryocytic thrombocytopenia, so the T cells may come from the graft donor.

The chain recombines TRBV2 with TRBJ2-1; D is unclear. The CDR3 sequence is 13 residues long. V was clipped by 4 bases and J by 7 bases, with 11 bases between them. The germline gives CDR1 SNHLY, CDR2 FYNNEI. Here the CDR3 DNA reads TGTGCCAGCAGTGTCACCTCATTTAATGAGCAGTTCTTC. Translating it yields CASSVTSFNEQFF. Using reference TRBV2 and TRBJ2-1 for the parts outside the CDR3, the full variable domain is EPEVTQTPSHQVTQMGQEVILRCVPISNHLYFYWYRQILGQKVEFLVSFYNNEISEKSEIFDDQFSVERPDGSNFTLKIRSTKLEDSAMYFCASSVTSFNEQFFGPGTRLTVL.

The chain carries TRBV20-1 and TRBJ2-2; TRBD2 might be the D (7 bases). Germline lookup yields CDR1 DFQATT and CDR2 SNEGSKA (reference sequence). CDR3 length: 14 residues. The germline V and J ends were trimmed by 7 bases and 6 bases, with 18 bases remaining between them. The CDR3 bases are TGCAGTGGGAGAAGGGGGGGCAAATCCGGGGAGCTGTTTTTT. Translated: CSGRRGGKSGELFF.

The rearrangement uses TRBV7-2 and TRBJ2-1; D is uncertain. Trimming took off 3 bases at V and 6 bases at J, with 9 bases between the two ends. The CDR3 loop spans 13 amino acids. Germline CDR1 and CDR2: SGHTA and FQGNSA. The CDR3 DNA follows: TGTGCCAGCAGCTTGAGACGGTTCAATGAGCAGTTCTTC. Translating gives CASSLRRFNEQFF.

The sample holds many counts of this clonotype. The genes are TRBV4-2 and TRBJ1-5; no clear D gene. This CDR3 contains 16 residues. The V end lost 1 base, the J end lost 0 bases, and 10 bases lay between the germline ends. Germline CDR1 is LGHNA and CDR2 is YNFKEQ. CDR3 in amino acids: CASSQGSSYSNQPQHF. The CDR3 bases are TGTGCCAGCAGCCAAGGGTCAAGCTATAGCAATCAGCCCCAGCATTTT.

The V gene is TRBV20-1, the J gene TRBJ2-2; 14 bases fit TRBD2. There are 16 residues in the CDR3. V gave up 6 bases and J gave up 4 bases; unmatched junction bases: 7. Germline V gives CDR1 DFQATT, CDR2 SNEGSKA (reference sequence). The CDR3 coding sequence is TGCAGTGCCGGACTAGCGGGAGGTCGTGTCACCGGGGAGCTGTTTTTT. Translating gives CSAGLAGGRVTGELFF.

This clonotype was seen repeatedly, ten times or more. V and J are TRBV10-3 and TRBJ2-3; weak D call: TRBD2 (6 bases). V lost 6 bases, J lost 1 base, and 17 bases lay in between. The CDR3 consists of 16 residues. Germline CDR1 is ENHRY and CDR2 is SYGVKD. CDR3 region: CAIRPVGGGGTDTQYF. Here the CDR3 DNA reads TGTGCCATCAGGCCCGTTGGGGGAGGAGGCACAGATACGCAGTATTTT.

This clonotype was picked up many times. This sequence joins TRBV14 and TRBJ2-3; D is perhaps TRBD2 (5 bases). This CDR3 contains 13 residues. Trimming cost V 4 bases and J 6 bases, with 11 bases left between them. Germline CDR1 SGHDN, CDR2 FVKESK. CDR3 nucleotide sequence: TGTGCCAGCAGCCGAGAGGGCGCCGATACGCAGTATTTT. Its protein is CASSREGADTQYF.

The J gene is TRBJ2-7, the V gene TRBV20-1; 7 positions match TRBD2. The CDR3 has 13 amino acids. Per the germline V gene, CDR1 is DFQATT and CDR2 is SNEGSKA (reference sequence). The V and J ends lost 1 base and 3 bases, in that order; junction bases with no gene match: 3. The CDR3 nucleotides read TGCAGTGCTAGAGGTCTAGCGGTCTACGAGCAGTACTTC. Its translation is CSARGLAVYEQYF.

The chain recombines TRBV6-2 or TRBV6-3 with TRBJ1-5; D gene ambiguous. V was trimmed by 0 bases and J by 4 bases, leaving 19 bases between them. Germline CDR1 reads MNHEY; CDR2 reads SVGEGT. This CDR3 has 18 amino acids. CDR3 sequence (DNA): TGTGCCAGCAGTTACTCGATATGGAAAAAGGGAGAAAATCAGCCCCAGCATTTT. Translated: CASSYSIWKKGENQPQHF.

In its sample, this clonotype was seen a few times. V and J are TRBV20-1 and TRBJ2-7; 8 bases line up with TRBD2. Germline V gene data show CDR1 as DFQATT and CDR2 as SNEGSKA (reference sequence). Trimming removed 5 bases from V and 3 bases from J; junction bases left unmatched: 15. There are 16 residues in the CDR3. This chain's CDR3 is CSAATWSREGLYEQYF. The CDR3 DNA sequence: TGCAGTGCTGCTACGTGGTCACGGGAGGGTCTCTACGAGCAGTACTTC.

This clonotype has more than one count but fewer than ten. V is TRBV6-1 and J is TRBJ2-7, with 10 bases that match TRBD1. This CDR3 has 13 residues. Trimming removed 6 bases from V and 4 bases from J; junction bases left unmatched: 3. Germline V gene lookup returns CDR1 MNHNS and CDR2 SASEGT. CDR3 in amino acids: CASSEDRGYEQYF. For the CDR3, the DNA is TGTGCCAGCAGCGAGGACAGGGGGTACGAGCAGTACTTC.

This clonotype was observed at least ten times. As DNA, the CDR3 is TGTGCCAGCAGCCGGACAGGCCCCTCCTACAATGAGCAGTTCTTC. Its translation is CASSRTGPSYNEQFF. The chain combines TRBV3-1 with TRBJ2-1; 7 nucleotides align to TRBD1. The CDR3 consists of 15 residues. V trimming: 4 bases; J trimming: 0 bases; junction bases outside the gene matches: 3. Germline V CDR1 and CDR2: LGHDT, YNNKEL (reference sequence).

Ten or more counts support this clonotype. The chain links TRBV20-1 to TRBJ2-7; maybe TRBD1 (6 bases). In germline, CDR1 is DFQATT, CDR2 SNEGSKA (reference sequence). V lost 0 bases and J 2 bases, leaving 8 bases between the germline ends. The CDR3 is 13 amino acids. Here the CDR3 reads CSARDNRAYEQYF. DNA of the CDR3: TGCAGTGCTAGAGATAACAGGGCCTACGAGCAGTACTTC.

This clonotype was seen repeatedly, ten times or more. J is TRBJ2-7 and V is TRBV12-3 or TRBV12-4; 9 bases are shared with TRBD1. CDR3 length equals 14 residues. V lost 0 bases to trimming and J lost 4 bases; unmatched junction nucleotides: 1. The CDR3 here is CASSLAGQGYEQYF. In DNA, the CDR3 is TGTGCCAGCAGTTTAGCGGGACAGGGATACGAGCAGTACTTC.

Ten or more counts support this clonotype. V is TRBV9 and J is TRBJ2-1; D possibly corresponds to TRBD1 (6 bases). The germline gives CDR1 SGDLS, CDR2 YYNGEE. The CDR3 is 13 amino acids. Between the trimmed V and J ends, which lost 0 bases and 9 bases, there was a span of 10 bases. The CDR3 DNA follows: TGTGCCAGCAGCGTAGGAGGGGGTACTGAGCAGTTCTTC. Its translation is CASSVGGGTEQFF.